This T cell receptor (beta chain) derives from a study of spatial heterogeneity in lung cancer. Across the whole study: Beta-chain sequences consistently outnumbered alpha-chain sequences in detection. Study-wide results and caveats: One measure, the expanded intratumoral alpha and beta TCR count, tracked tumor mutation counts. Ubiquitous nonsynonymous mutations were tracked by counts of ubiquitous expanded TCRs, and regional ones by counts of regional expanded TCRs.

As for time point: sample taken at primary tumor resection. Whole RNA, which was extracted from tumor, nontumor lung tissue or frozen PBMC, was sequenced without any cell sorting. A unique molecular identifier was attached to every TCR cDNA molecule. TCRdb analysed the 5' RACE reads with MiXCR anew, one entry per CDR3 protein. Among some 25,000 distinct CDR3 sequences listed, about 7.6% were seen once. The ends were cut back, 5 bases at V and 4 bases at J, with 14 bases in the middle. Germline CDR1 SGHTA, CDR2 FQGNSA. The CDR3 covers 14 residues. Many counts were recorded for this clonotype. Its antigen is not identified.

Sequenced here: lung tumor tissue, sampled at surgery. The receptor was isolated from a male donor with early-stage non-small cell lung cancer. V and J are TRBV7-2 and TRBJ1-2; the D gene is possibly TRBD1 (6 bases). Written as DNA, the CDR3 is TGTGCCAGCAGCCAACAGGGACCGACCTATGGCTACACCTTC. Residues: CASSQQGPTYGYTF.